At least ten counts were recorded for the clone carrying this T cell receptor (beta chain). Its target is unknown. TCRdb independently ran MiXCR on the reads; one entry per CDR3 protein. The table includes about 320,000 distinct CDR3 sequences, approximately 9.5% detected once. The sample comes from a study of T cell repertoires in cytomegalovirus infection. This CDR3 spans 14 amino acids. Between the trimmed V and J ends, which lost 0 bases and 2 bases, there was a span of 11 bases. CDR1 is GTSNPN, CDR2 SVGIG, per germline (reference sequence). Study results and caveats: The study identified carriers of CMV plus the relevant HLA from cumulative public TCR beta family frequency.

The V gene is TRBV30, the J gene TRBJ2-7; D is uncertain. Sequencing was carried out using PBMCs. This sequence was found in a human donor in good health (CMV status not recorded). Some clones in this sample may be carry-over from other donors' samples. CDR3 loop: CAWSVGYVPYEQYF. The CDR3 nucleotides read TGTGCCTGGAGTGTAGGTTACGTCCCCTACGAGCAGTACTTC.